This entry is about one T cell receptor beta chain. Its antigen remains unknown. This specimen comes from a study of beta chain features in type 1 diabetes. Whole-study results and caveats: A moderate, significant TCRB CDR3 shortening appeared in type 1 diabetes across four CD4+ subsets. Whether TCRB rearrangement is influenced by HLA type went unresolved here.

In germline, CDR1 is MNHEY, CDR2 SMNVEV (reference sequence). Deletions cut 5 bases from V and 2 bases from J, with 13 bases between. The length of the CDR3 is 14 residues. Every bit of the isolated RNA underwent reverse transcription, so sequencing read expressed TCRB transcripts. Data came from immunoSEQ multiplex PCR; TCRdb stores just in-frame clones and leaves some out. This repertoire shows 360,000 or so clones, around 20% found once; its top ten account for 0.035% to 0.055%. The chain couples TRBV27 to TRBJ2-7; TRBD2 is a possible D gene (5 bases). The sample taken for sequencing was naive CD4+ T cells from blood. The TCR was taken from a woman between 18 and 29 years old in good health. The CDR3 protein is CASSRTGLAYEQYF. The CDR3, as DNA: TGTGCCAGCAGTAGAACCGGACTCGCCTACGAGCAGTACTTC.